Listed below are T cell receptor beta chains from one sample, sequenced in a study of blood T cell repertoires in COVID-19. Only in-frame clones appear in the TCRdb table, and some are missing; sequencing was by immunoSEQ multiplex PCR. The profile shows just over 250,000 clones, about 90% of them singletons. The sample taken for sequencing was peripheral blood. The receptors here all came from a woman in her 70s with COVID-19, enrolled during active disease. CDR3s include the opening cysteine and the closing phenylalanine or tryptophan. The D gene is left open where the match is weak. Clone size, where shown, is once, few, many, or a class for clones that have expanded.

d_call	clone_size	v_call	j_call	cdr3_nt	cdr3_aa
.	.	TRBV6-1	TRBJ1-2	TGTGCCAGCAGTGAAGATCCGGGAAAGACTAACTATGGCTACACCTTC	CASSEDPGKTNYGYTF
.	.	TRBV28	TRBJ1-1	TGTGCCAGCAGTAAGGGGCTAAGCAGGGACACTGAAGCTTTCTTT	CASSKGLSRDTEAFF
TRBD1	.	TRBV5-1	TRBJ2-7	TGCGCCAGCAGCCACGGGGACAGGGACTCCTACGAGCAGTACTTC	CASSHGDRDSYEQYF
.	.	TRBV12-3/TRBV12-4	TRBJ2-1	TGTGCCAGCAGTTTTGTGGGAGCCCCTGAGCAGTTCTTC	CASSFVGAPEQFF
.	once	TRBV12-3/TRBV12-4	TRBJ2-5	TGTGCCAGCAGTTTACTACACCAAGAGACCCAGTACTTC	CASSLLHQETQYF
.	once	TRBV28	TRBJ1-4	TGTGCCAGCAGTTTATTAGGGGAAGCTAATGAAAAACTGTTTTTT	CASSLLGEANEKLFF
TRBD2	.	TRBV6-1	TRBJ2-5	TGTGCCAGCAGTGAAACGGGACTAGCGGGAGGGCCTCAGACCCAGTACTTC	CASSETGLAGGPQTQYF
.	.	TRBV29-1	TRBJ1-2	TGCAGCGTTGAAGGGGGGACAAGATATGGCTACACCTTC	CSVEGGTRYGYTF
.	.	TRBV7-6	TRBJ1-4	TGTGCCAGCAGCTTGGCAGGGCAGGAAAAACTGTTTTTT	CASSLAGQEKLFF
.	.	TRBV4-1	TRBJ2-2	TGCGCCAGCAGCCAATACGGGTTAGGCACCGGGGAGCTGTTTTTT	CASSQYGLGTGELFF
TRBD1	.	TRBV28	TRBJ1-2	TGTGCCAGCAGGCCACGGACAGGATCCACCTATGGCTACACCTTC	CASRPRTGSTYGYTF
TRBD1	.	TRBV13	TRBJ1-6	TGTGCCAGCAGCTCAGGACAGGGAAGCTATAATTCACCCCTCCACTTT	CASSSGQGSYNSPLHF
.	.	TRBV18	TRBJ1-1	TGTGCCAGCTCACCACCGACAGGAGGCATGAACACTGAAGCTTTCTTT	CASSPPTGGMNTEAFF
.	.	TRBV4-1	TRBJ2-7	TGCGCCAGCAGCCAAGTCTCCGGGTGGCACGAGCAGTACTTC	CASSQVSGWHEQYF
TRBD2	once	TRBV5-1	TRBJ2-1	TGCGCCAGCAGCTTGTTAAGCGGGAGGGCCTATGAGCAGTTCTTC	CASSLLSGRAYEQFF
.	.	TRBV7-8	TRBJ2-3	TGTGCCAGCAGCCACGACAGCTTCACAGATACGCAGTATTTT	CASSHDSFTDTQYF
.	.	TRBV7-6	TRBJ1-3	TGTGCCAGCAGCGCACAGGTTAACTCTGGAAACACCATATATTTT	CASSAQVNSGNTIYF
.	.	TRBV5-6	TRBJ2-2	TGTGCCAGCAGCTTGCCCTTCACAGGGAAACAGACCGGGGAGCTGTTTTTT	CASSLPFTGKQTGELFF
.	once	TRBV5-1	TRBJ1-2	TGCGCCAGCAGCCCCGGACAGAACTATGGCTACACCTTC	CASSPGQNYGYTF
.	.	TRBV11-2	TRBJ1-1	TGTGCCAGCAGCATCTGCGGACAGCTGAACACTGAAGCTTTCTTT	CASSICGQLNTEAFF
.	.	TRBV30	TRBJ1-2	TGTGCCTGGAGTGTACGGGTCGAAGTTTCTGGCTACACCTTC	CAWSVRVEVSGYTF
TRBD1	.	TRBV30	TRBJ1-5	TGTGCCTGGAGTACCGGGACAGGAGTCTATAGCAATCAGCCCCAGCATTTT	CAWSTGTGVYSNQPQHF
.	.	TRBV27	TRBJ1-2	TGTGCCAGCGGGGGGGCCTATGGCTACACCTTC	CASGGAYGYTF
TRBD1	.	TRBV12-3/TRBV12-4	TRBJ1-2	TGTGCCAGCAGCACACAGGGGGGTTATGGCTACACCTTC	CASSTQGGYGYTF
.	.	TRBV6-2/TRBV6-3	TRBJ1-6	TGTGCCAGCAGTTACCGAAGGAGCTCCTATAATTCACCCCTCCACTTT	CASSYRRSSYNSPLHF
TRBD2	.	TRBV28	TRBJ2-1	TGTGCCAGCAGTAGTAATAGCGGGAGGGGCTTCTACAATGAGCAGTTCTTC	CASSSNSGRGFYNEQFF
.	once	TRBV10-1	TRBJ1-2	TGCGCCAGCAGTGAGTCGAGGGGGGGGCTCAATGGCTACACCTTC	CASSESRGGLNGYTF
TRBD1	.	TRBV2	TRBJ1-2	TGTGCCAGCAGCGACAGGGGGCTCGGCTATGGCTACACCTTC	CASSDRGLGYGYTF
TRBD2	.	TRBV19	TRBJ2-1	TGTGCCAGTAAGCTAGCGGGAAGGGAGGAGCAGTTCTTC	CASKLAGREEQFF
TRBD2	.	TRBV6-5	TRBJ2-7	TGTGCCAGCAGTTACGGTCGTCTAGCGGGAGGATCGACGCACTTC	CASSYGRLAGGSTHF
TRBD1	.	TRBV6-5	TRBJ2-1	TGTGCCAGCAGTTACTTAGGGGGGACAGGGAAAGGTGAGCAGTTCTTC	CASSYLGGTGKGEQFF
TRBD1	few	TRBV5-4	TRBJ2-7	TGTGCCAGCAGCCCAGGACAGGGCGCTTACGAGCAGTACTTC	CASSPGQGAYEQYF
TRBD1	.	TRBV24-1	TRBJ2-5	TGTGCCACCAGGGGACAGGGGGTCGAGACCCAGTACTTC	CATRGQGVETQYF
TRBD2	.	TRBV11-2	TRBJ2-3	TGTGCCAGCAGCTTAGGGGCTAGCGGGAGTACAGATACGCAGTATTTT	CASSLGASGSTDTQYF
TRBD1	once	TRBV19	TRBJ1-1	TGTGCCAGTAGGAACAGAAGGGGGCCCACTGAAGCTTTCTTT	CASRNRRGPTEAFF
.	.	TRBV20-1	TRBJ2-3	TGCAGTGCTAGTTTCCAGGGCACAGATACGCAGTATTTT	CSASFQGTDTQYF
TRBD1	.	TRBV18	TRBJ1-3	TGTGCCAGCTCACCAACCCGGGACAGCTCTGGAAACACCATATATTTT	CASSPTRDSSGNTIYF
TRBD1	.	TRBV5-4	TRBJ1-4	TGTGCCAGCAGCTCGGGACAGGGGGGTGAAAAACTGTTTTTT	CASSSGQGGEKLFF
TRBD2	.	TRBV5-1	TRBJ2-1	TGCGCCAGCAGCCCGGCTAGCGGGAGCATAAATGAGCAGTTCTTC	CASSPASGSINEQFF
.	once	TRBV12-3/TRBV12-4	TRBJ2-1	TGTGCCAGCAGTTTAGACAGGTCCAATGAGCAGTTCTTC	CASSLDRSNEQFF
.	.	TRBV6-6	TRBJ1-4	TGTGCCAGCAGCCGGGGGGGGGAACGGAGTCAACTGTTTTTT	CASSRGGERSQLFF
TRBD2	.	TRBV5-8	TRBJ2-7	TGTGCCAGCAGCTTGACGGGACTAGCGGAGGGGTGGGTCGAGCAGTACTTC	CASSLTGLAEGWVEQYF
TRBD1	few	TRBV19	TRBJ2-7	TGTGCCAGTAGTATCTTAGGGACAGGGGTCGAGCAGTACTTC	CASSILGTGVEQYF